The rows below give T cell receptor beta chains drawn from one sample of a study of T-cell reconstitution after alpha-beta-depleted transplantation in children. Each CDR3 protein gets one entry after TCRdb re-called the PCR reads with MiXCR. Counted here are fewer than 400,000 distinct CDR3 sequences, roughly 21% occurring once; the ten biggest clones make up 3.5% to 4%. This specimen consisted of PBMCs from the stem cell graft donor, obtained from the stem cell graft. These receptors all stem from a human donor who donated a stem cell graft to a child with acute myeloid leukemia. Each CDR3 is given with its conserved first and last residue. The order of the fields is clone size, D gene, J gene, V gene, CDR3 protein, CDR3 DNA. A D gene is named only where the DNA matches it firmly. Clone size, where shown, is once, few, many, or a class for clones that have expanded.

clone size: many
D gene: NA
J gene: TRBJ2-3
V gene: TRBV28
CDR3 protein: CASSSEVDTQYF
CDR3 DNA: TGTGCCAGCAGCTCTGAGGTGGATACGCAGTATTTT

clone size: few
D gene: NA
J gene: TRBJ2-1
V gene: TRBV7-6
CDR3 protein: CASSPIPRRYNEQFF
CDR3 DNA: TGTGCCAGCAGCCCCATCCCCCGTAGGTACAATGAGCAGTTCTTC

clone size: NA
D gene: NA
J gene: TRBJ1-3
V gene: TRBV25-1
CDR3 protein: CASSEPGRGINTIYF
CDR3 DNA: TGTGCCAGCAGTGAACCGGGCAGGGGTATCAACACCATATATTTT

clone size: NA
D gene: NA
J gene: TRBJ1-1
V gene: TRBV6-6
CDR3 protein: CASLLGSTEAFF
CDR3 DNA: TGTGCCAGCTTGTTGGGGAGCACTGAAGCTTTCTTT

clone size: NA
D gene: NA
J gene: TRBJ2-2
V gene: TRBV3-1
CDR3 protein: CASSQIPQNTGELFF
CDR3 DNA: TGTGCCAGCAGCCAAATACCACAGAACACCGGGGAGCTGTTTTTT

clone size: NA
D gene: NA
J gene: TRBJ1-1
V gene: TRBV7-9
CDR3 protein: CATFSLSGTEAFF
CDR3 DNA: TGTGCCACGTTCAGCCTTTCGGGCACTGAAGCTTTCTTT

clone size: many
D gene: TRBD2
J gene: TRBJ2-7
V gene: TRBV7-2
CDR3 protein: CASSLSSLAGVGQYF
CDR3 DNA: TGTGCCAGCAGCTTATCCTCGCTAGCGGGAGTCGGGCAGTACTTC

clone size: few
D gene: NA
J gene: TRBJ2-1
V gene: TRBV28
CDR3 protein: CASRDIDNEQFF
CDR3 DNA: TGTGCCAGCAGGGACATCGACAATGAGCAGTTCTTC

clone size: NA
D gene: NA
J gene: TRBJ2-7
V gene: TRBV21-1
CDR3 protein: CASSKVIAFYEQYF
CDR3 DNA: TGTGCCAGCAGCAAAGTAATAGCCTTCTACGAGCAGTACTTC

clone size: many
D gene: TRBD2
J gene: TRBJ2-1
V gene: TRBV29-1
CDR3 protein: CSVAPLAGADNEQFF
CDR3 DNA: TGCAGCGTTGCCCCACTAGCGGGAGCTGACAATGAGCAGTTCTTC